The 29 T cell receptor beta chains below were found in one sample sequenced in a study of regulatory and conventional T cells in RAG deficiency. Genomic DNA came from blood conventional CD4+ T cells gated CD25-low CD127-high. Libraries were prepared by immunoSEQ multiplex PCR; TCRdb keeps only in-frame clonotypes and omits some of them. This table holds roughly 29,000 clones, roughly 95% found once. This sample was also put to use in a study of regulatory T cells. From that second work: Amplification used 52 TRBV primers and 13 TRBJ primers.

Material: CD25- CD4+ T cells sorted from blood. These receptors were taken from a human donor in good health.

The chain has TRBV6-5 and TRBJ2-7; 9 bases map to TRBD1. This CDR3 region has 14 residues. The germline V gene has CDR1 MNHEY and CDR2 SVGAGI. V lost 7 bases to trimming and J lost 4 bases; unmatched junction nucleotides: 8. CDR3 loop: CASKTQGAGYEQYF. The DNA for the CDR3 is TGTGCCAGCAAGACACAGGGGGCCGGTTACGAGCAGTACTTC.

The V and J genes are TRBV19 and TRBJ2-7; 10 bases fit TRBD1. Germline V lookup: CDR1 LNHDA, CDR2 SQIVND (reference sequence). Trimming at V came to 7 bases and at J to 4 bases, leaving 1 base not matched to a gene. The CDR3 consists of 12 residues. CDR3 in amino acids: CASMGQGYEQYF. In DNA form, the CDR3 reads TGTGCCAGTATGGGACAGGGGTACGAGCAGTACTTC.

This chain joins TRBV18 and TRBJ1-1, with D tentatively TRBD1 (6 bases). Germline CDR1 is KGHSH and CDR2 is LQKENI. The V gene lost 1 base and the J gene lost 4 bases, with 16 bases spanning the gap. The CDR3 consists of 16 residues. The CDR3 coding sequence is TGTGCCAGCTCACCACGAAATTTCAGGGGATCCACTGAAGCTTTCTTT. It yields the protein CASSPRNFRGSTEAFF.

This chain joins TRBV5-4 and TRBJ2-7, with D hard to call. Germline-derived CDR1 and CDR2 are SGHNT and YYREEE (reference sequence). V lost 4 bases and J 0 bases, leaving 11 bases between the germline ends. There are 14 residues in the CDR3. CDR3 region: CASSAKASSYEQYF. The CDR3 DNA is TGTGCCAGCAGCGCGAAGGCTAGCTCCTACGAGCAGTACTTC.

This chain links TRBV7-3 with TRBJ2-3, with 11 bases lining up with TRBD2. The germline V gene has CDR1 SGHTA and CDR2 FQGTGA. J gave up 4 bases and V 5 bases, and 5 bases lay outside the gene matches. The CDR3 is 15 amino acids. The CDR3 coding sequence is TGTGCCAGCAGCCCCCCGGGACTAGCGGCAGATACGCAGTATTTT. Translating it yields CASSPPGLAADTQYF.

This clone was detected only once. The chain is built from TRBV5-1 and TRBJ2-1; perhaps TRBD2 as D (6 bases). Trimming stripped 0 bases from V and 8 bases from J, with 15 bases between. The CDR3 extends over 15 amino acids. Germline loops: CDR1 SGHRS, CDR2 YFSETQ. CDR3 in DNA: TGCGCCAGCAGCTTGGTGGCAGGCGGGGTAGATGAGCAGTTCTTC. This gives the protein CASSLVAGGVDEQFF.

The chain recombines TRBV27 with TRBJ1-2; 8 nucleotides align to TRBD1. This CDR3 contains 18 residues. Germline V gene data show CDR1 as MNHEY and CDR2 as SMNVEV (reference sequence). V dropped 3 bases and J dropped 0; count of bases not matched to a gene: 12. CDR3 protein: CASSFRIRDRWANYGYTF. CDR3 DNA: TGTGCCAGCAGTTTCCGAATCCGGGACAGGTGGGCTAACTATGGCTACACCTTC.

This chain joins TRBV5-1 and TRBJ1-6; D is unresolved. CDR1 is SGHRS, CDR2 YFSETQ, per germline. The CDR3 sequence is 13 residues long. The germline V and J ends were trimmed by 0 bases and 9 bases, with 7 bases remaining between them. For the CDR3, the DNA is TGCGCCAGCAGCTTGGAAGCGGGTTCACCCCTCCACTTT. It specifies CASSLEAGSPLHF.

The CDR3 spells CASSLGATGTDTQYF. The CDR3 DNA sequence: TGCGCCAGCAGCTTGGGAGCTACCGGCACAGATACGCAGTATTTT. The J gene is TRBJ2-3, the V gene TRBV5-1; D is uncertain. Germline V lookup: CDR1 SGHRS, CDR2 YFSETQ. Trimming removed 0 bases from V and 1 base from J, with 9 bases in between. CDR3 length equals 15 residues.

The CDR3 coding sequence is TGTGCCAGCAGCCAGGTGACAGGGGTTAGGTCCAGTGAGCAGTTCTTC. Encoded protein: CASSQVTGVRSSEQFF. The chain uses TRBV14 and TRBJ2-1, with 8 bases that match TRBD1. There are 16 residues in the CDR3. V was clipped by 3 bases and J by 9 bases; unmatched bases: 13. Germline V CDR1 and CDR2: SGHDN, FVKESK.

The gene calls are TRBV6-1 and TRBJ2-7, with a weak D call TRBD2 (7 bases). Trimming removed 4 bases at V and 6 bases at J, with 16 bases between. CDR3 length equals 14 residues. Per the germline V gene, CDR1 is MNHNS and CDR2 is SASEGT. This CDR3 is CASSAEGGAFEQYF. The CDR3 DNA is TGTGCCAGCAGTGCAGAGGGGGGGGCCTTCGAGCAGTACTTC.

The V gene is TRBV5-4, the J gene TRBJ1-2; the D gene is possibly TRBD1 (6 bases). Between the trimmed V and J ends, which lost 0 bases and 4 bases, there was a span of 16 bases. Germline values: CDR1 SGHNT, CDR2 YYREEE (reference sequence). CDR3 size: 16 residues. The CDR3 DNA sequence: TGTGCCAGCAGCTTGGGGATTAGAACAGGGCGCTATGGCTACACCTTC. Encoded protein: CASSLGIRTGRYGYTF.

The rearrangement uses TRBV28 and TRBJ2-2, with a tentative D call TRBD1 (5 bases). Deletions cut 3 bases from V and 7 bases from J, with 6 bases between. The CDR3 covers 12 residues. The V gene's germline CDR1 is MDHEN and CDR2 SYDVKM. DNA for the CDR3: TGTGCCAGCAGTTTCAGGGTCGGGGAGCTGTTTTTT. Residues: CASSFRVGELFF.

The chain uses TRBV6-5 and TRBJ1-2; possibly TRBD1 for D (5 bases). The length of the CDR3 is 13 residues. From germline, CDR1 is MNHEY and CDR2 SVGAGI. V was clipped by 5 bases and J by 4 bases, with 11 bases between them. CDR3 loop: CASSQGSRYGYTF. CDR3 nucleotides: TGTGCCAGCAGTCAGGGCTCCCGCTATGGCTACACCTTC.

The chain employs TRBV14 and TRBJ2-1; tentative D call: TRBD2 (6 bases). The V gene lost 4 bases and the J gene lost 3 bases, with 13 bases spanning the gap. The CDR3 extends over 15 amino acids. Per the germline V gene, CDR1 is SGHDN and CDR2 is FVKESK. CDR3 loop: CASSLGGFSYNEQFF. CDR3 nucleotide sequence: TGTGCCAGCAGCCTCGGGGGTTTTAGCTACAATGAGCAGTTCTTC. The full variable domain, with the rest looked up from reference TRBV14 and TRBJ2-1, is EAGVTQFPSHSVIEKGQTVTLRCDPISGHDNLYWYRRVMGKEIKFLLHFVKESKQDESGMPNNRFLAERTGGTYSTLKVQPAELEDSGVYFCASSLGGFSYNEQFFGPGTRLTVL.

This rearrangement joins TRBV5-1 to TRBJ2-2; weak D call: TRBD1 (6 bases). The V gene's germline CDR1 is SGHRS and CDR2 YFSETQ. The CDR3 loop spans 16 amino acids. Trimming took 0 bases from V and 1 from J, leaving 10 bases between them. CDR3 DNA sequence: TGCGCCAGCAGCTTGGAGGGGGACCAGAACACCGGGGAGCTGTTTTTT. Encoded protein: CASSLEGDQNTGELFF.

This chain links TRBV28 with TRBJ2-3, with unresolved D. The CDR3 has 17 amino acids. Trimming shortened V by 4 bases and J by 2 bases, and 19 bases separated the two germline ends. Per germline, CDR1 MDHEN and CDR2 SYDVKM. The CDR3 DNA follows: TGTGCCAGCAGTTCCCCCCCGGCAGCGAGAAACACAGATACGCAGTATTTT. This gives the protein CASSSPPAARNTDTQYF.

The chain is built from TRBV18 and TRBJ1-3; maybe TRBD1 (6 bases). Germline lookup yields CDR1 KGHSH and CDR2 LQKENI. CDR3 length: 14 amino acids. Trimming pared 7 bases from V and 0 bases from J, leaving 10 bases between. CDR3 protein: CASLDSFSGNTIYF. In DNA form, the CDR3 reads TGTGCCAGCTTGGACAGTTTCTCTGGAAACACCATATATTTT.

About this clone: This same CDR3 is encoded by further DNA sequences in the sample. The chain recombines TRBV6-1 with TRBJ1-4, with a possible D match to TRBD1 (5 bases). V lost 6 bases and J lost 7, with 15 bases in between. Germline V gene data show CDR1 as MNHNS and CDR2 as SASEGT. The CDR3 is made up of 14 amino acids. CDR3 coding DNA: TGTGCCAGCAGGACAGAACAGGTCGGTGAAAAACTGTTTTTT. Protein product: CASRTEQVGEKLFF.

J is TRBJ1-1 and V is TRBV19, with TRBD1 as a possible D gene (5 bases). Germline V gene data show CDR1 as LNHDA and CDR2 as SQIVND (reference sequence). CDR3 length equals 16 residues. The V and J ends lost 3 bases and 1 base respectively, with 15 bases between them. The CDR3 region is CASSIQVQVPNTEAFF. The CDR3, as DNA: TGTGCCAGTAGTATCCAGGTACAGGTGCCGAACACTGAAGCTTTCTTT. The full variable domain, completed using reference TRBV19 and TRBJ1-1, is DGGITQSPKYLFRKEGQNVTLSCEQNLNHDAMYWYRQDPGQGLRLIYYSQIVNDFQKGDIAEGYSVSREKKESFPLTVTSAQKNPTAFYLCASSIQVQVPNTEAFFGQGTRLTVV.

This clone has a single count. CDR3 sequence: CASSLWETGSYGYTF. CDR3 DNA sequence: TGTGCCAGCAGTTTATGGGAGACAGGGAGCTATGGCTACACCTTC. The genes are TRBV28 and TRBJ1-2; 7 nucleotides match TRBD1. The CDR3 totals 15 residues. The germline CDR1 and CDR2 sequences are MDHEN and SYDVKM. J lost 4 bases, V lost 0 bases, and 5 bases had no gene match.

Here the CDR3 reads CASSQSLALRHREQYF. The CDR3 coding sequence is TGTGCCAGCAGCCAGTCACTAGCCCTGAGGCACCGCGAGCAGTACTTC. The rearrangement uses TRBV14 and TRBJ2-7; tentative D call: TRBD2 (6 bases). CDR3 length: 16 residues. CDR1 and CDR2 (germline): SGHDN, FVKESK. The germline V and J ends were trimmed by 3 bases and 6 bases, with 21 bases remaining between them. Drawing the rest from reference TRBV14 and TRBJ2-7, the complete variable domain is EAGVTQFPSHSVIEKGQTVTLRCDPISGHDNLYWYRRVMGKEIKFLLHFVKESKQDESGMPNNRFLAERTGGTYSTLKVQPAELEDSGVYFCASSQSLALRHREQYFGPGTRLTVT.

The V gene is TRBV7-8, the J gene TRBJ1-2; TRBD1 is a possible D gene (5 bases). Between the trimmed V and J ends, which lost 2 bases and 6 bases, there was a span of 13 bases. CDR1 is SGHVS and CDR2 is FQNEAQ in the germline V gene. This CDR3 is 14 amino acids long. CDR3 region: CASSLRGTQHGYTF. In nucleotides, the CDR3 is TGTGCCAGCAGCTTACGGGGGACCCAACATGGCTACACCTTC.

This chain links TRBV11-2 with TRBJ1-2; a possible D gene is TRBD1 (5 bases). The CDR3 runs to 15 residues. The V and J ends lost 4 bases and 7 bases respectively, with 19 bases between them. Germline V gives CDR1 SGHAT, CDR2 FQNNGV. CDR3 loop: CASSSVGPLRGGYTF. The CDR3 region has the DNA TGTGCCAGCAGCTCAGTGGGGCCTCTACGTGGTGGCTACACCTTC.

This clone is a singleton in its sample. The chain uses TRBV20-1 and TRBJ1-1; D remains ambiguous. The CDR3 is made up of 11 amino acids. Trimming left V 5 bases short and J 5 bases short, with 9 bases between. The germline V gene has CDR1 DFQATT and CDR2 SNEGSKA (reference sequence). CDR3 amino acids: CSAGPETEAFF. The CDR3 coding sequence is TGCAGTGCTGGGCCGGAAACTGAAGCTTTCTTT.

This clone was seen only a few times. The chain has TRBV28 and TRBJ1-4; unclear D gene. Germline V gene sequence: CDR1 MDHEN, CDR2 SYDVKM. V was trimmed by 7 bases and J by 8 bases, leaving 14 bases between them. The CDR3 covers 13 residues. In nucleotides, the CDR3 is TGTGCCAGCAAGCCCGGGTTGCGAGAAAAACTGTTTTTT. It translates to CASKPGLREKLFF.

The genes are TRBV10-1 and TRBJ2-5; maybe TRBD2 (7 bases). Trimming removed 3 bases at V and 4 bases at J, with 12 bases between. The germline V gene has CDR1 WNHNN and CDR2 SYGVQD (reference sequence). The CDR3 contains 14 residues. The DNA for the CDR3 is TGCGCCAGCAGTGAATCCCGGGGGGCAGAGACCCAGTACTTC. Translating it yields CASSESRGAETQYF.

The rearrangement joins TRBV7-7 to TRBJ1-1; D call uncertain. V lost 5 bases, J lost 5 bases, and 15 bases lay in between. Germline lookup yields CDR1 SSHAT and CDR2 FNYEAQ (reference sequence). The CDR3 length is 14 residues. The CDR3: CASSPAGGGTEAFF. The CDR3 nucleotides are TGTGCCAGCAGCCCGGCGGGCGGAGGGACTGAAGCTTTCTTT. Together with reference TRBV7-7 and TRBJ1-1, the CDR3 gives the full variable domain: GAGVSQSPRYKVTKRGQDVTLRCDPISSHATLYWYQQALGQGPEFLTYFNYEAQPDKSGLPSDRFSAERPEGSISTLTIQRTEQRDSAMYRCASSPAGGGTEAFFGQGTRLTVV.

The count of this clone is one. V and J are TRBV6-6 and TRBJ1-1, with a weak D call TRBD1 (5 bases). Germline CDR1 MNHNY, CDR2 SVGAGI (reference sequence). V dropped 2 bases and J dropped 8 bases, with 15 bases sitting between them. The CDR3 is made up of 14 amino acids. CDR3 in DNA: TGTGCCAGCAGTTACAACCCGGCCGGGGGAGAAGCTTTCTTT. Amino acids: CASSYNPAGGEAFF.